The 12 T cell receptor beta chains reported below all come from one sample, sequenced in a study of T cells in Graves' hyperthyroidism and ophthalmopathy. TCR beta CDR3 region amplification was performed from RNA transcripts. TCR CDR3 regions were first amplified by RT-PCR with HTBI primers. Using its own MiXCR run on the multiplex PCR reads, TCRdb lists one record per CDR3 protein. The sample contains 600,000 to 700,000 distinct CDR3 sequences, over 40% of which appear only once. Material: peripheral blood or thyroid tissue (not recorded which). The source is an adult man with Graves' disease, either hyperthyroidism or ophthalmopathy (not recorded which).

The gene calls are TRBV12-3 or TRBV12-4 and TRBJ1-1; no firm D call. V dropped 2 bases and J dropped 6 bases, with 13 bases sitting between them. This CDR3 region has 14 residues. CDR3 sequence reads: CASSLSPAGAEAFF. The CDR3 DNA reads TGTGCCAGCAGTTTATCACCGGCCGGGGCTGAAGCTTTCTTT.

This clonotype came up a few times. The chain joins TRBV19 to TRBJ1-1; no firm D call. Looked up from germline, CDR1 is LNHDA and CDR2 is SQIVND (reference sequence). The V and J ends lost 7 bases and 1 base respectively, with 10 bases between them. The CDR3 sequence is 13 residues long. CDR3 protein: CASTIDWNTEAFF. The CDR3 DNA reads as TGTGCCAGTACCATTGACTGGAACACTGAAGCTTTCTTT. The full variable domain, rest sourced from reference TRBV19 and TRBJ1-1, is DGGITQSPKYLFRKEGQNVTLSCEQNLNHDAMYWYRQDPGQGLRLIYYSQIVNDFQKGDIAEGYSVSREKKESFPLTVTSAQKNPTAFYLCASTIDWNTEAFFGQGTRLTVV.

The chain combines TRBV5-1 with TRBJ2-5, with a possible D match to TRBD1 (6 bases). The CDR3 consists of 16 residues. Per the germline V gene, CDR1 is SGHRS and CDR2 is YFSETQ. V was trimmed by 4 bases and J by 3 bases, leaving 19 bases between them. The CDR3 loop reads CASSRYRDITKETQYF. In DNA, the CDR3 is TGCGCCAGCAGCCGGTACAGGGACATAACCAAAGAGACCCAGTACTTC.

CDR3 sequence: CSSMDRVGYTF. Written as DNA, the CDR3 is TGCAGCAGTATGGACAGGGTTGGCTACACCTTC. The gene calls are TRBV29-1 and TRBJ1-2, with 8 positions matching TRBD1. The CDR3 is made up of 11 amino acids. Germline V lookup: CDR1 SQVTM, CDR2 ANQGSEA. The V and J ends lost 8 bases and 7 bases, in that order; junction bases with no gene match: 6. The full variable domain, its missing parts supplied by reference TRBV29-1 and TRBJ1-2, is SAVISQKPSRDICQRGTSLTIQCQVDSQVTMMFWYRQQPGQSLTLIATANQGSEATYESGFVIDKFPISRPNLTFSTLTVSNMSPEDSSIYLCSSMDRVGYTFGSGTRLTVV.

This chain links TRBV9 with TRBJ2-7; tentatively, D is TRBD1 or TRBD2 (6 bases each). V dropped 5 bases and J dropped 3 bases, with 15 bases sitting between them. The germline V gene has CDR1 SGDLS and CDR2 YYNGEE. The length of the CDR3 is 14 residues. The CDR3 protein is CASSSKGGYYEQYF. The CDR3 nucleotides read TGTGCCAGCAGTTCAAAAGGGGGGTACTACGAGCAGTACTTC.

This clonotype was picked up many times. This chain uses TRBV20-1 with TRBJ1-2; D ambiguous. V was shortened by 6 bases and J by 2 bases, with 13 bases between the two germline ends. The germline V gene has CDR1 DFQATT and CDR2 SNEGSKA (reference sequence). The CDR3 is made up of 13 amino acids. CDR3 amino acids: CSATAESNYGYTF. As DNA, the CDR3 is TGCAGTGCCACGGCGGAGTCCAACTATGGCTACACCTTC.

This clonotype was observed at least ten times. V usage is TRBV25-1 and J usage is TRBJ2-7; TRBD1 matches at 7 bases. The CDR3 runs to 14 residues. Germline CDR1 and CDR2: MGHDK and SYGVNS. Trimming removed 2 bases from V and 1 base from J; junction bases left unmatched: 2. The CDR3 bases are TGTGCCAGCAGTGAAATGGACAGGTCCTACGAGCAGTACTTC. Amino acid sequence: CASSEMDRSYEQYF.

The chain is built from TRBV25-1 and TRBJ1-1; 8 nucleotides agree with TRBD1. Looked up from germline, CDR1 is MGHDK and CDR2 is SYGVNS. CDR3 length: 12 residues. The trim removed 8 bases at V and 5 bases at J, leaving 4 bases unmatched. CDR3: CASQGARTEAFF. The DNA of the CDR3 is TGTGCCAGCCAGGGGGCGCGGACTGAAGCTTTCTTT.

This clonotype was seen at least ten times. V is TRBV25-1 and J is TRBJ1-1, with a tentative D call TRBD1 (6 bases). CDR3 length: 15 residues. V lost 5 bases to trimming and J lost 5 bases, with 18 bases between them. Germline assignment: CDR1 MGHDK and CDR2 SYGVNS. The CDR3 DNA reads TGTGCCAGCAGTCTATTAGCTCGAGGGGGAACTGAAGCTTTCTTT. Translating it yields CASSLLARGGTEAFF.

This clonotype came up a few times. The chain couples TRBV14 to TRBJ2-5, with TRBD2 matching over 10 bases. Trimming removed 5 bases from V and 0 bases from J; junction bases left unmatched: 3. The germline CDR1 and CDR2 sequences are SGHDN and FVKESK. The CDR3 totals 15 residues. The CDR3 sequence is CASSMTSGYQETQYF. The CDR3 DNA reads as TGTGCCAGCAGCATGACTAGCGGGTACCAAGAGACCCAGTACTTC.

This clonotype appeared once. This chain uses TRBV7-6 with TRBJ1-1; D is possibly TRBD1 (6 bases). Deletions cut 5 bases from V and 1 base from J, with 14 bases between. This CDR3 has 15 residues. Germline CDR1 SGHVS, CDR2 FNYEAQ. CDR3 in amino acids: CASSTPPGANTEAFF. Here the CDR3 DNA reads TGTGCCAGCAGCACCCCGCCGGGGGCGAACACTGAAGCTTTCTTT.

This sequence joins TRBV19 and TRBJ1-4; 7 bases are a match to TRBD1. V lost 6 bases, J lost 0 bases, and 19 bases stayed unmatched. Germline loops: CDR1 LNHDA, CDR2 SQIVND (reference sequence). This CDR3 comprises 20 residues. The CDR3 bases are TGTGCCAGTAGCCTCACCGGGACAGACCACCTATATGCAACTAATGAAAAACTGTTTTTT. It translates to CASSLTGTDHLYATNEKLFF.